In its sample, the clone carrying this T cell receptor beta chain was seen many times. The antigen remains unidentified. Patients underwent thyroid surgery, and none had received any treatment before it. The record originates from a study of metastatic and nonmetastatic thyroid tumors. Study context: A comparison of repertoires was made across blood and tumor or nodule tissue from malignant and benign thyroid patients.

V trimming: 6 bases; J trimming: 8 bases; junction bases outside the gene matches: 8. Germline CDR1 and CDR2: SNHLY and FYNNEI. CDR3 size: 16 residues. Via MiXCR, TCRdb re-called the PCR reads. Among 90,000 or so clones listed, 7.5% to 9% were seen once. Study-level points and caveats: It was reportedly found that TCR beta diversity was significantly higher in malignant thyroid tumors than in benign nodules, a difference seen in both blood and tumor samples.

Sequencing was performed on blood. This chain links TRBV2 with TRBJ2-1; 15 bases fit TRBD2. The sequence came from a female donor with papillary thyroid cancer or a benign thyroid nodule (not recorded which). Some clones in this sample may be carry-over from other donors' samples. DNA of the CDR3: TGTGCCAGCAGCCTAGGACTAGCGGGGGGGCGGGATGAGCAGTTCTTC. Translation: CASSLGLAGGRDEQFF.